This T cell receptor (beta chain) stems from a study of metastatic and nonmetastatic thyroid tumors. Regarding the study as a whole: Within blood and tumor, benign nodules reportedly had significantly lower TCR beta diversity than malignant thyroid tumors did.

TCRdb re-called the PCR reads via MiXCR. The sample has 75,000 to 100,000 clones, about 13% seen once. Trimming took 8 bases from V and 1 from J, leaving 17 bases between them. The CDR3 totals 15 residues. Germline assignment: CDR1 SGDLS and CDR2 YYNGEE. All patients reached thyroid surgery having received no treatment beforehand. Notes on this clone: Its antigen remains unidentified.

Sequenced input: blood. This chain uses TRBV9 with TRBJ2-3, with D possibly called TRBD1 or TRBD2 (6 bases each). The clonotype was recovered from a female donor with papillary thyroid cancer or a benign thyroid nodule (not recorded which). Some clones in this sample may be carry-over from other donors' samples. The CDR3 DNA reads TGTGCCAGTACCCTGGGGGCTAGCGGCACAGATACGCAGTATTTT. Translated: CASTLGASGTDTQYF.